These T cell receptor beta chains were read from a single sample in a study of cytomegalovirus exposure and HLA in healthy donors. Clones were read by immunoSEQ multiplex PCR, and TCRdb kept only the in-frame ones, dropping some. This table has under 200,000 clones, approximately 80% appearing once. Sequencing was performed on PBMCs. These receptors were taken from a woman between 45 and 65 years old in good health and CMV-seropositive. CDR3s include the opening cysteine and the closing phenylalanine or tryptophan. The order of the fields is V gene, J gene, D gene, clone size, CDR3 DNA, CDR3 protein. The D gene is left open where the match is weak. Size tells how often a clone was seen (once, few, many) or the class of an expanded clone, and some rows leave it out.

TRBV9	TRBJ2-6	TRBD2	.	TGTGCCAGCAGCGGCCGGGGGGAAGTCTCTGGGGCCAACGTCCTGACTTTC	CASSGRGEVSGANVLTF
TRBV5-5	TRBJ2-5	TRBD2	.	TGTGCCAGCAGCTTCTCGTTCCTAGCGGGAGGGGACCAAGAGACCCAGTACTTC	CASSFSFLAGGDQETQYF
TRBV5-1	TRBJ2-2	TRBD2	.	TGCGCCAGCAGCTTATTAGCGGGGACTACCGGGGAGCTGTTTTTT	CASSLLAGTTGELFF
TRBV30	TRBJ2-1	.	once	TGTGCCTGGAGTGTACGCCCTCGTAGTGAGCAGTTCTTC	CAWSVRPRSEQFF
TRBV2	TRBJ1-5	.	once	TGTGCCAGCAGTGAGCCCACAGGCGGCCTAAATAGCAATCAGCCCCAGCATTTT	CASSEPTGGLNSNQPQHF
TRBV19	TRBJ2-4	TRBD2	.	TGTGCCAGTAGAGGGACTAGCGGGAGGGGAAACATTCAGTACTTC	CASRGTSGRGNIQYF
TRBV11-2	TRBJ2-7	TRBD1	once	TGTGCCAGCAGCTTAGGGACAGGGAAGCCCTACGAGCAGTACTTC	CASSLGTGKPYEQYF
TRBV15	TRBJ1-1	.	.	TGTGCCACCAGCGGCCAGGGGTGGGACACTGAAGCTTTCTTT	CATSGQGWDTEAFF
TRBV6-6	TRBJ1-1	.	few	TGTGCCAGCAGCACCGGTGCTGAAGCTTTCTTT	CASSTGAEAFF
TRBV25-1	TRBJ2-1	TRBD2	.	TGTGCCAGCAGGCGGCGGGAGGGCCCCAATGAGCAGTTCTTC	CASRRREGPNEQFF
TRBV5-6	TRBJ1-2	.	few	TGTGCCAGCAGCTTGGCGAGTTTGATGGACTATGGCTACACCTTC	CASSLASLMDYGYTF
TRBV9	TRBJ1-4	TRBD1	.	TGTGCCAGCAGCGCAGGGGGCTCCAACAATGAAAAACTGTTTTTT	CASSAGGSNNEKLFF
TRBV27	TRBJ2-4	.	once	TGTGCCAGCAGTCCAGGCAATAATTTAAACAGTCAGTACTTC	CASSPGNNLNSQYF
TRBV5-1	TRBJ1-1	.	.	TGCGCCAGCAGCTTCTCGGGGGTTCATAACACTGAAGCTTTCTTT	CASSFSGVHNTEAFF
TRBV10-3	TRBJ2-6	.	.	TGTGCCATCCAGAATCCGTCTGGGGCCAACGTCCTGACTTTC	CAIQNPSGANVLTF
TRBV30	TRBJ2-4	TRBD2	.	TGTGCCTGGGTAGCGGGAGGGGACAGTCAGTACTTC	CAWVAGGDSQYF
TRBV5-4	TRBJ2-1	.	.	TGTGCCTCCTCACTGCCGTCCCCGGGAGTTGAGCAGTTCTTC	CASSLPSPGVEQFF
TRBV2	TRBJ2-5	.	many	TGTGCCAGCAGTGAACTGGGGCGGTGGAGTGAGACCCAGTACTTC	CASSELGRWSETQYF
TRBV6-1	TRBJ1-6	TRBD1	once	TGTGCCAGCAGTGAACAGGGGGTAGATTCACCCCTCCACTTT	CASSEQGVDSPLHF
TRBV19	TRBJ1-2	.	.	TGTGCCAGCCGGGGGACGGCGGCTTACTATGGCTACACCTTC	CASRGTAAYYGYTF
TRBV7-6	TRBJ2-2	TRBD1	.	TGTGCCAGCAGCTTAGTGCCAGGGGGCTCATCCGGGGAGCTGTTTTTT	CASSLVPGGSSGELFF
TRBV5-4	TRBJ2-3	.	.	TGTGCCAGCAGCCGAGTAAGCACAGATACGCAGTATTTT	CASSRVSTDTQYF
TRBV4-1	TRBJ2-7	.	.	TGCGCCAGCAGTGCCCGACAGACACAATCCCACGAGCAGTACTTC	CASSARQTQSHEQYF
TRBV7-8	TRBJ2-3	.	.	TGTGCCAGCAGCTTAGGGGCAGGGCGAAGCACAGATACGCAGTATTTT	CASSLGAGRSTDTQYF
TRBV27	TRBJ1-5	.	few	TGTGCCAGCAGTTTATGGGCAGGCTACAATCAGCCCCAGCATTTT	CASSLWAGYNQPQHF
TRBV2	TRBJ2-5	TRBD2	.	TGTGCCAGCAGCCTGGGGCTAGCGGTTAACCATTACGGAGGAGAGACCCAGTACTTC	CASSLGLAVNHYGGETQYF
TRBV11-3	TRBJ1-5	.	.	TGTGCCAGCCCCGCGGCAGTCCTGACCTCGGAACAGCCCCAGCATTTT	CASPAAVLTSEQPQHF
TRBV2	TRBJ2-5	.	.	TGTGCCAGCAGTGGGGACTCAGCCTTGGAGACCCAGTACTTC	CASSGDSALETQYF
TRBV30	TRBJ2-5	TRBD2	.	TGTGCCTGGAGTGCCGGGACTAGCGGGACCCAGTACTTC	CAWSAGTSGTQYF
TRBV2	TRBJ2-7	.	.	TGTGCCAGCACTTCCGGCGGAGAGCAGTACTTC	CASTSGGEQYF
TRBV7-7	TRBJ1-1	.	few	TGTGCTAGCAGCTTGGGACAGAACACTGAAGCTTTCTTT	CASSLGQNTEAFF
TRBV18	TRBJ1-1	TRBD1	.	TGTGCCAGCTCCCCACAGGGGGGACAGGACACTGAAGCTTTCTTT	CASSPQGGQDTEAFF
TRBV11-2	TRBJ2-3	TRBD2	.	TGTGCCAGCAGCTCCAAGAGAGCAGCGGGAGTCTCAGATACGCAGTATTTT	CASSSKRAAGVSDTQYF
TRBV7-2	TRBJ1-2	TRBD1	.	TGTGCCAGCAGCTCCCCCAACTCGTGGGGTGACAGGGTCTTC	CASSSPNSWGDRVF
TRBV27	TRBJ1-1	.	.	TGTGCCAGCAGTTTCGACAGATACACTGAAGCTTTCTTT	CASSFDRYTEAFF
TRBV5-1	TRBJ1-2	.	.	TGCGCCAGCAGCTTGGCGATCGGCGCGGATGGCTACACCTTC	CASSLAIGADGYTF
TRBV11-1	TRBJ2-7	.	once	TGTGCCGTGCCAGCAGTTCTGGGGGCGTACTCGATTTACGAGCAGTACTTC	CAVPAVLGAYSIYEQYF
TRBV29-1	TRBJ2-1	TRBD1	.	TGCAGCGTTCAGCCGGGGGGACAGGGTCGCAATGAGCAGTTCTTC	CSVQPGGQGRNEQFF
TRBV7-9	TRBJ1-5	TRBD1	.	TGTGCCAGCAGTTCAGGACAGGGTAATCAGCCCCAGCATTTT	CASSSGQGNQPQHF
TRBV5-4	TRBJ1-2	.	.	TGTGCCAGCAGCTCCGAGGGGGGGTACTATGGCTACACCTTC	CASSSEGGYYGYTF
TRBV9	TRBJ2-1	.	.	TGTGCCAGCAGCGGAGGGTCCCCGGGCTACAATGAGCAGTTCTTC	CASSGGSPGYNEQFF